Here is one T cell receptor beta chain with its context. Its antigen target is currently unknown. No quality values exist for individual bases; no much larger clone is one base distant. Library creation used the immunoSEQ multiplex PCR assay. The multiplex PCR relied on a mix of 60 forward primers for TCR Vbeta segments and 13 reverse primers for TCR Jbeta segments. A multiplex PCR assay on genomic DNA amplified the CDR3 region of rearranged TCR beta genes. The amplified TCR beta libraries were sequenced on the Illumina HiSeq System as 87-base-pair reads. The authors' pipeline ran thus. Across the roughly 600 repertoires, a later analysis counted roughly 77 million unique TCR beta chains, around 11 million of which were shared by at least two donors. Raw reads were error-corrected and collapsed into unique sequences by a nearest-neighbor algorithm in which closely related sequences were merged to remove PCR and sequencing errors. CDR3 sequences were aligned to IMGT reference sequences to assign V, D and J gene segments. For a sequence to be retained, a match of at least six nucleotides to both a V gene segment and a J gene segment was required. Rearrangements were called productive when the CDR3 lacked stop codons and stayed in frame with V and J; all others were non-productive. CDR3 was defined by IMGT convention, running from the second conserved V-encoded cysteine to the conserved J-encoded phenylalanine. The earlier analysis of 500 to 750 of the donors excluded any sequence lacking an unambiguous match to a single V gene segment. In an earlier analysis of approximately 560 of the donors, a V segment was called functional when productive rearrangements were above 56.7%, and segregating when the standard deviation between donors exceeded 5%. A statistical classification framework was developed to diagnose cytomegalovirus status using the catalog of TCR beta chain sequences. A later analysis assigned V and J genes by comparing TCR nucleotide sequences with IMGT/GENE-DB human TR gene sequences. A later analysis assigned CDR3 sequences and most-parsimonious VDJ recombination scenarios with the TCRdist pipeline. In a later analysis, each TCR beta chain was defined by its CDR3 amino acid sequence together with its V-gene family, and reads without a unique V-gene family were excluded. In a later analysis, 500 to 700 highly shared, low-generation-probability nucleotide sequences were removed to address suspected cross-contamination and a sequencing artifact. In a later analysis, a clonal expansion index was calculated for each public chain from normalized within-repertoire ranks of inferred template counts. Generation probabilities in a later analysis came from a VDJ recombination model fitted to out-of-frame rearrangements, and those results were checked against IGoR. In a later analysis, TCR-TCR, TCR-HLA and TCR-CMV co-occurrence was scored with hypergeometric tests, and a repertoire-size bias correction was applied to TCR pairs. To estimate false discovery rates, a later analysis permuted the HLA or CMV assignments 20 times. In a later analysis, co-occurring TCRs were grouped using DBSCAN, and TCRdist sequence similarity was added for clustering within HLA-allele-positive subsets. Repertoires with fewer than 30,000 or more than 120,000 public chains, plus five repertoires with anomalous nucleotide sharing, were excluded from co-occurrence clustering. This immuneACCESS table, as held by TCRdb, lists in-frame sequences with V and J called but not all clones. Of the missing ones, under half trace to an unresolved V gene in checked studies; the others have no known cause. The D gene and trimming were derived from the DNA, and the V and J assignments and clone size from that table. The sample table lists 170,000 or so clones, roughly 80% of them with a count of one. The ten top clones hold 1.3% to 1.5% of the sample.

This entry belongs to a study of cytomegalovirus exposure and HLA in healthy donors listed by TCRdb under 2017. With respect to the entire study: An earlier analysis of approximately 550 of the donors reported more than 250 Gb of sequence data and some 120 million unique TCR beta sequences from approximately 180 million T cells. Rather than using new phenotypic data, the later analysis identified candidate immune exposures from TCR beta sequences and from how often those sequences occurred across donors. A later analysis re-analyzed previously published TCR beta repertoires from 666 donors and added high-resolution HLA genotyping to study TCR occurrence patterns. A later genetic analysis took genome-wide SNP genotypes for about 55% of the roughly 670 donors and used that subset as a discovery cohort. Because of strong linkage in the cohort, a few DR-DQ haplotypes were treated as single units for association and clustering. HLA typing included class I and class II loci at four-digit resolution. Approximately 330 gigabases of sequencing data and 70 million to 100 million unique TCR sequences made up an early release that covered 640 HLA-typed donors. An earlier analysis of around 540 of the donors applied high-throughput TCR beta sequencing to assess whether each TCR beta V gene segment acted as functional or pseudogenic. The genetic ancestry cluster associated with self-reported Caucasian donors included about 81% of the 398 genotyped donors. On average, around 240,000 unique TCR beta nucleotide sequences were sequenced per donor among some 420 genotyped donors of the cohort, with 15% to 20% of those sequences being non-productive. High-throughput TCR immunosequencing, statistical association of individual TCRs with disease status, and machine learning were combined to predict cytomegalovirus infection status. Donor age, sex, ethnicity and CMV serostatus were compiled alongside the repertoire data. Every discovery cohort repertoire had been produced on one sequencing platform. The number of donors typed differed by locus, with about 629-630 for A, B, C, DRB1 and DQB1, around 500 for DQA1, approximately 570 for DPA1, and some 440 for DPB1. Besides the first cohort of hundreds of subjects, a separate validation cohort made up of roughly 120 different subjects was used. Using immunosequencing, the study profiled T cell repertoires from approximately 700 subjects and related those repertoires to cytomegalovirus serostatus. The study aimed to test whether cataloging public T cell receptors could reveal signatures of past pathogen exposure.

V is reduced by 1 base and J by 3 bases, leaving a spacing of 9 bases between them. The germline V gene (reference sequence) gives CDR1 as GTSNPN and CDR2 as SVGIG. The CDR3 contains 13 residues, cysteine and phenylalanine counted. The entry retains the CDR3 DNA only, 39 bases that are in frame from base 1. Overall study results and their limits: Some IMGT-functional V segments, including TRBV6-2 and TRBV6-3, could not be distinguished by the 87-base-pair reads and were therefore excluded. Sequencing depth was assumed to be roughly uniform across donors in the presence/absence analyses, though that assumption may not hold. Because HLA typing was missing for some donors at each locus, association tests included only the typed subset. In an earlier analysis of approximately 600 of the donors, most TCR beta V segments were observed in productive rearrangements about 87% or about 30% of the time, broadly matching IMGT annotations. Compared with the roughly 670-donor mean, donors in an Asian-associated ancestry cluster had fewer N-insertions in productive TCRs, according to a later genetic analysis. The authors suggested that the approach could potentially be extended to other disease states and immunological phenotypes. A later analysis found that TCR association rates varied across HLA loci, with DRB1 alleles showing the most associated TCRs and HLA-C alleles the fewest. In a later analysis, several top co-occurrence clusters were reported to appear linked to parvovirus B19, influenza, CMV and Epstein-Barr virus. Specific HLA alleles were associated with 15,000 to 20,000 TCR beta sequences at a false discovery rate of 0.05 in a later analysis. Linkage disequilibrium might explain the correlated functional status among segregating V segments, but an unknown experimental factor could not be ruled out. CMV serostatus was the only immune exposure information available for the cohort. Strong co-occurrence of HLA alleles, especially DR and DQ, made assigning TCR associations to individual alleles difficult. While some public TCRs were present in many individuals, most TCR sequences turned up only very rarely across donors. In a later analysis, HLA-associated TCR beta chains were found to be more clonally expanded and to have lower generation probabilities than equally common non-associated chains. The earlier analysis of about 600 of the donors excluded roughly 16 rarely observed V segments, including chromosome 9 orphons, because counts were too low. In vitro tests confirmed that a few of the cytomegalovirus-associated TCR beta chains recognize cytomegalovirus antigens. Only TCR beta chains were sequenced in this cohort, and the absence of alpha or paired-chain data limited detectable features. The classifier was reported to diagnose cytomegalovirus status with high specificity and sensitivity in both the original and validation cohorts. In a later genetic analysis, a missense DCLRE1C variant was associated with V-gene and J-gene trimming of TCR beta chains, and the association was replicated in an independent cohort. In the study, some 180 TCR beta chains were listed as associated with cytomegalovirus. A cluster of highly shared sequence variants was judged likely to represent a technical artifact of the sequencing pipeline. A later analysis found that most CMV-associated TCR beta chains appeared HLA-restricted, with HLA associations seemingly driven largely by CMV exposure. A further reported finding was that TCR beta sequences accurately predicted the HLA-A and HLA-B alleles for most subjects in the first cohort.

The cohort consisted of fewer than 700 healthy bone marrow donors. All cohort members were sampled while nominally healthy, although unrecorded immune exposures were likely present. The donor tested CMV seronegative and was one of the 352 seronegative cohort members. A peripheral blood sample was collected from each donor, and TCR beta sequencing was performed on peripheral blood mononuclear cells. The Qiagen DNeasy Blood Extraction Kit was used to extract genomic DNA from the blood cell samples. The sample consisted of PBMCs. This clonotype was obtained from a woman in her 30s in good health and CMV-seronegative. The V and J segments used are TRBV30 and TRBJ2-5, and TRBD1 may be the D gene, going by 5 matching bases. The CDR3 region reads CAWSGAGKETQYF. The DNA sequence follows: TGTGCCTGGAGTGGGGCAGGGAAAGAGACCCAGTACTTC.